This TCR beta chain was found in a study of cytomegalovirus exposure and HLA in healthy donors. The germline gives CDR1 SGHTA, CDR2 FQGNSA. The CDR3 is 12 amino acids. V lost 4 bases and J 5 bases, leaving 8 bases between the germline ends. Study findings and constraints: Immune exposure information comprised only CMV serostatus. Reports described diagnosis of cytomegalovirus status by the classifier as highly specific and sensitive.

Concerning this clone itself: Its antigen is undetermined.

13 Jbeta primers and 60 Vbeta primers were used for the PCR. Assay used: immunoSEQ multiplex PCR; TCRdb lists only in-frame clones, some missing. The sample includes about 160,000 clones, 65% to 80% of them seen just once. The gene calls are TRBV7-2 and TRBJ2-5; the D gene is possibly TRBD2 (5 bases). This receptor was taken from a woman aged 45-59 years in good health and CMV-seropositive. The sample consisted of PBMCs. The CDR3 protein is CASSSDWETQYF. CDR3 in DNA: TGTGCCAGCAGCTCGGACTGGGAGACCCAGTACTTC.